Listed below are T cell receptor beta chains from one sample, sequenced in a study of CD8 T cells in ankylosing spondylitis. Each CDR3 protein gets one entry after TCRdb re-called the 5' RACE reads with MiXCR. This table holds some 240,000 distinct CDR3 sequences, 18% found once. Material for sequencing was blood, either unsorted or a sorted T cell fraction (not recorded which). The receptors come from a male donor with ankylosing spondylitis or in good health (not recorded which). The CDR3 runs from the conserved cysteine through the conserved F or W. The order of the fields is clone size, J gene, D gene, V gene, CDR3 DNA, CDR3 protein. A D gene is named only where the DNA matches it firmly. Expanded clones get a size class; other rows say once, few or many, or leave the size out.

size: many
J: TRBJ1-2
D: -
V: TRBV5-1
DNA: TGCGCCAGCAGCTTTTCACCACAGGGCTATGGCTACACCTTC
CDR3: CASSFSPQGYGYTF

size: few
J: TRBJ2-5
D: TRBD2
V: TRBV6-5
DNA: TGTGCCAGCAGTTACCAAGGGACTAGTGGAGAGACCCAGTACTTC
CDR3: CASSYQGTSGETQYF

size: -
J: TRBJ2-1
D: TRBD2
V: TRBV11-1
DNA: TGTGCCAGCAGCCCGGGGACTAGTTATGAGCAGTTCTTC
CDR3: CASSPGTSYEQFF

size: -
J: TRBJ2-2
D: TRBD1
V: TRBV20-1
DNA: TGCAGTGCGACAAAGGGGGACAGGGATACCGGGGAGCTGTTTTTT
CDR3: CSATKGDRDTGELFF

size: -
J: TRBJ2-1
D: -
V: TRBV7-2
DNA: TGTGCCAGCAGCTTAGGACTCGAGAGCTCCTACAATGAGCAGTTCTTC
CDR3: CASSLGLESSYNEQFF

size: few
J: TRBJ2-7
D: TRBD2
V: TRBV7-2
DNA: TGTGCCAGCAGCTTTTATGTTGGGGGGGCCTACGAGCAGTACTTC
CDR3: CASSFYVGGAYEQYF

size: -
J: TRBJ2-1
D: -
V: TRBV6-5
DNA: TGTGCCAGCAGCTATCCCGGGACACTCGAACGCTACAGTGAGCAGTTCTTC
CDR3: CASSYPGTLERYSEQFF

size: -
J: TRBJ2-7
D: -
V: TRBV4-3
DNA: TGCGCCAGCAGCCAAGTTGTCAGATCCTACGAGCAGTACTTC
CDR3: CASSQVVRSYEQYF

size: -
J: TRBJ2-2
D: -
V: TRBV7-9
DNA: TGTGCCAGCAGCCCCGACGGGGAGCTGTTTTTT
CDR3: CASSPDGELFF

size: few
J: TRBJ1-1
D: -
V: TRBV6-1
DNA: TGTGCCAGCAGTGCGGGGGTGCTCGTGATCACTGAAGCTTTCTTT
CDR3: CASSAGVLVITEAFF

size: -
J: TRBJ2-7
D: TRBD1
V: TRBV4-1
DNA: TGCGCCAGCAGCCAAGGGCCCGGGACAGGCTTATACGAGCAGTACTTC
CDR3: CASSQGPGTGLYEQYF

size: -
J: TRBJ2-5
D: -
V: TRBV20-1
DNA: TGCAGTGCCCAATCCTTAGCGCAGCAAGAGACCCAGTACTTC
CDR3: CSAQSLAQQETQYF

size: few
J: TRBJ2-7
D: TRBD2
V: TRBV6-2/TRBV6-3
DNA: TGTGCCAGCAGTATAGCGGGGACCTACGAGCAGTACTTC
CDR3: CASSIAGTYEQYF

size: many
J: TRBJ2-4
D: -
V: TRBV15
DNA: TGTGCCACCAGCAGAGATCGCGGGACATTAAACATTCAGTACTTC
CDR3: CATSRDRGTLNIQYF

size: few
J: TRBJ1-4
D: -
V: TRBV10-3
DNA: TGTGCCATCAGTGAGGTGTCCGCAAAAGGGGCTAATGAAAAACTGTTTTTT
CDR3: CAISEVSAKGANEKLFF

size: few
J: TRBJ2-7
D: -
V: TRBV20-1
DNA: TGCAGTGCTAGTATGGACTTCTACTACGAGCAGTACTTC
CDR3: CSASMDFYYEQYF

size: few
J: TRBJ2-3
D: TRBD2
V: TRBV9
DNA: TGTGCCAGCAGCGAATATAGCGGGAACACAGATACGCAGTATTTT
CDR3: CASSEYSGNTDTQYF

size: -
J: TRBJ2-2
D: -
V: TRBV12-3/TRBV12-4
DNA: TGTGCCAGCAGCCACGGGGTTTCCGGGGGGGAGCTGTTTTTT
CDR3: CASSHGVSGGELFF

size: -
J: TRBJ2-7
D: TRBD2
V: TRBV4-1
DNA: TGCGCCAGCAGCCAAGGACCTAGCGGGAGTTACGAGCAGTACTTC
CDR3: CASSQGPSGSYEQYF

size: -
J: TRBJ2-3
D: TRBD2
V: TRBV29-1
DNA: TGCAGCGTTGAAGAGGCTAGCGGATACACAGATACGCAGTATTTT
CDR3: CSVEEASGYTDTQYF

size: -
J: TRBJ2-3
D: -
V: TRBV10-3
DNA: TGTGCCATCAGTGAGGAGACGGGAGTGCGTACAGATACGCAGTATTTT
CDR3: CAISEETGVRTDTQYF

size: -
J: TRBJ2-1
D: -
V: TRBV7-6
DNA: TGTGCCAGCAGCTTTAAGGACGGAGGGTACAATGAGCAGTTCTTC
CDR3: CASSFKDGGYNEQFF

size: few
J: TRBJ2-1
D: -
V: TRBV5-1
DNA: TGCGCCAGCAGCTTGGGGGGCGGGGAGAGTGCTGAGCAGTTCTTC
CDR3: CASSLGGGESAEQFF

size: -
J: TRBJ2-1
D: -
V: TRBV19
DNA: TGTGCCAGTAGTATAAGGGACACCCTCTACAATGAGCAGTTCTTC
CDR3: CASSIRDTLYNEQFF

size: -
J: TRBJ1-2
D: TRBD1
V: TRBV27
DNA: TGTGCCAGCAGTCCGGGGACAGGGAGAGGCTACACCTTC
CDR3: CASSPGTGRGYTF

size: few
J: TRBJ1-1
D: -
V: TRBV27
DNA: TGTGCCAGCAGTTTAGTCAGCAACACTGAAGCTTTCTTT
CDR3: CASSLVSNTEAFF

size: -
J: TRBJ2-1
D: TRBD2
V: TRBV29-1
DNA: TGCAGCGTTGAACCGCGGGAGTCCTACAATGAGCAGTTCTTC
CDR3: CSVEPRESYNEQFF